This entry concerns a single TCR beta chain. Under the authors' procedure: The assay estimated nucleated cells by amplifying reference gene primers. Generated by immunoSEQ multiplex PCR, the TCRdb table keeps only in-frame clones and is missing some. V and J calls and clone size are copied from that table; D and trimming were computed from the DNA. Of 260,000 or so clones in the sample, roughly 84% are singletons; the top ten hold around 9.2%. These data come from a study of blood T cell repertoires in COVID-19. CDR3 length equals 17 residues. J was trimmed by 5 bases and V by 0 bases; bases with no gene match: 10. CDR1 and CDR2 (germline): MNHEY, SMNVEV (reference sequence).

The source is a human donor in a cohort sampled during active COVID-19. Sequencing used peripheral blood. The rearrangement links TRBV27 to TRBJ2-1, with 7 bases fitting TRBD2. CDR3 DNA: TGTGCCAGCAGTTTATCAGGGGCGGGACTAACTCACAATGAGCAGTTCTTC. Protein sequence: CASSLSGAGLTHNEQFF.